The clone carrying this T cell receptor beta chain was counted between two and nine times. The antigen is not known. Via MiXCR, TCRdb re-called the reads, giving one row per CDR3 protein. The sample includes around 770,000 distinct CDR3 sequences, about 28% of them seen just once. This sample was included in a study of T cell repertoires in cytomegalovirus infection. Study results and limitations: Ex vivo responses were dominated by HLA-C-restricted CMV-specific TCR beta clonotypes. There were carriers of CMV plus the relevant HLA, and cumulative public TCR beta family frequency identified them.

The sequence was obtained from a human donor in good health (CMV status not recorded). Some clones in this sample may be carry-over from other donors' samples. The sample in question was cultured CD8+ T cells from PBMCs, obtained from culture after CMV antigen stimulation.

The DNA for the CDR3 is TGTGCCAGCAGCACGGGACAGTCTCGCACAGATACGCAGTATTTT. It codes for CASSTGQSRTDTQYF. The chain links TRBV12-3 or TRBV12-4 to TRBJ2-3; 7 bases agree with TRBD1. The ends lost 6 bases at V and 1 base at J; junction bases unmatched: 7. The CDR3 extends over 15 amino acids.